These 30 T cell receptor beta chains were sequenced from one sample in a study of Ad26.COV2.S vaccination and SARS-CoV-2 variants. The data were produced by immunoSEQ multiplex PCR, yet TCRdb's version contains in-frame clones alone and is incomplete. The top ten hold just under 3% of the sample, which has around 250,000 clones, approximately 90% seen once. Stated treatment: around 19 received Ad26.COV2.S at low or high dose, single or two shots; roughly five received placebo; per-sample allocation not given. It was on day 63 after the first vaccine or placebo injection that samples were taken. Sequencing used peripheral blood, obtained in a trial of Ad26.COV2.S vaccine versus placebo. The receptors originated from a person between 18 and 60 years old who received the Ad26.COV2.S COVID-19 vaccine or a placebo.

V is TRBV19 and J is TRBJ2-1, with 10 bases matching TRBD2. The germline V gene has CDR1 LNHDA and CDR2 SQIVND (reference sequence). V trimming: 6 bases; J trimming: 7 bases; junction bases outside the gene matches: 12. The CDR3 length is 16 residues. CDR3 residues: CASRLTAGGGWNEQFF. CDR3 bases: TGTGCCAGTAGGTTAACAGCGGGAGGGGGTTGGAATGAGCAGTTCTTC.

The genes are TRBV11-2 and TRBJ2-1; the match to TRBD2 covers 9 bases. The trim removed 3 bases at V and 9 bases at J, leaving 12 bases unmatched. CDR1 and CDR2 from the germline V gene are SGHAT and FQNNGV. The CDR3 is 16 residues long. The CDR3 DNA reads as TGTGCCAGCAGCTTCGTCGGGCGGGGGGGCCGGAGTGAGCAGTTCTTC. This encodes CASSFVGRGGRSEQFF. Full variable domain (missing parts from reference TRBV11-2 and TRBJ2-1): EAGVAQSPRYKIIEKRQSVAFWCNPISGHATLYWYQQILGQGPKLLIQFQNNGVVDDSQLPKDRFSAERLKGVDSTLKIQPAKLEDSAVYLCASSFVGRGGRSEQFFGPGTRLTVL.

This chain joins TRBV4-1 and TRBJ1-2, with TRBD1 matching 7 bases. Germline values: CDR1 MGHRA, CDR2 YSYEKL. The CDR3 has 18 amino acids. V lost 1 base to trimming and J lost 6 bases; unmatched junction nucleotides: 17. CDR3 protein: CASSQVLRDREKRDGYTF. Here the CDR3 DNA reads TGCGCCAGCAGCCAAGTCCTCCGAGACAGGGAGAAGAGGGATGGCTACACCTTC.

The rearrangement joins TRBV15 to TRBJ1-5; tentative D call: TRBD1 (6 bases). Germline V lookup: CDR1 LNHNV, CDR2 YYDKDF (reference sequence). This CDR3 has 14 residues. The germline V and J ends were trimmed by 1 base and 3 bases, with 7 bases remaining between them. CDR3 bases: TGTGCCACCAGCAGAGCAGGGGTCAATCAGCCCCAGCATTTT. This sequence encodes CATSRAGVNQPQHF.

The chain employs TRBV29-1 and TRBJ1-4; 8 bases align to TRBD1. J gave up 2 bases and V 4 bases, and 9 bases lay outside the gene matches. Germline CDR1 and CDR2: SQVTM and ANQGSEA. The CDR3 is 16 amino acids. CDR3 loop: CSVVLGQGATNEKLFF. CDR3 sequence (DNA): TGCAGCGTTGTCCTTGGGCAGGGGGCGACTAATGAAAAACTGTTTTTT.

The chain employs TRBV6-6 and TRBJ2-1; D gene ambiguous. Germline V CDR1 and CDR2: MNHNY, SVGAGI (reference sequence). Trimming pared 0 bases from V and 9 bases from J, leaving 6 bases between. The CDR3 covers 12 residues. CDR3 region: CASSYSRGEQFF. DNA for the CDR3: TGTGCCAGCAGTTACTCCCGTGGTGAGCAGTTCTTC.

V gene TRBV19 combines with J gene TRBJ1-2, with 8 positions matching TRBD1. The germline gives CDR1 LNHDA, CDR2 SQIVND (reference sequence). The CDR3 has 15 residues. J was trimmed by 3 bases and V by 6 bases; bases with no gene match: 9. The CDR3 spells CASRTSRGRDYGYTF. CDR3 sequence (DNA): TGTGCCAGTAGAACCTCCAGGGGGCGCGACTATGGCTACACCTTC.

The chain joins TRBV6-5 to TRBJ1-6; D may be TRBD1 (5 bases). The germline gives CDR1 MNHEY, CDR2 SVGAGI. Trimming removed 0 bases at V and 9 bases at J, with 15 bases between. The CDR3 contains 16 residues. The CDR3 DNA reads TGTGCCAGCAGTTACTCGTTGCAGGGAAAGGGTTCACCCCTCCACTTT. It yields the protein CASSYSLQGKGSPLHF.

CDR3 loop: CAWSLLTGAYGYTF. The CDR3 DNA reads TGTGCCTGGAGTCTCTTAACAGGAGCCTATGGCTACACCTTC. The rearrangement joins TRBV30 to TRBJ1-2; the D gene is possibly TRBD1 (5 bases). The CDR3 runs to 14 residues. CDR1 is GTSNPN and CDR2 is SVGIG in the germline V gene (reference sequence). V was pared by 2 bases and J by 4 bases, with 14 bases between.

V usage is TRBV7-6 and J usage is TRBJ2-1; possible D gene TRBD1, 6 bases. Looked up from germline, CDR1 is SGHVS and CDR2 is FNYEAQ. Trimming cost V 2 bases and J 7 bases, with 15 bases left between them. CDR3 length: 15 residues. CDR3 coding DNA: TGTGCCAGCAGCTTAAGGGGGTCCTTAGAAAATGAGCAGTTCTTC. Translated: CASSLRGSLENEQFF.

This rearrangement joins TRBV19 to TRBJ2-1; tentative D call: TRBD1 (5 bases). From germline, CDR1 is LNHDA and CDR2 SQIVND (reference sequence). This CDR3 is built from 13 residues. Trimming stripped 4 bases from V and 4 bases from J, with 8 bases between. CDR3 sequence: CASSTQGYNEQFF. As DNA, the CDR3 is TGTGCCAGTAGTACCCAGGGATACAATGAGCAGTTCTTC.

CDR3 region: CASSPRGDQPQHF. CDR3 DNA sequence: TGTGCCAGCAGTCCCAGGGGTGATCAGCCCCAGCATTTT. The J gene is TRBJ1-5, the V gene TRBV12-3 or TRBV12-4, with D possibly matching TRBD1 (6 bases). This CDR3 has 13 residues. V lost 5 bases and J 5 bases, leaving 10 bases between the germline ends.

This chain joins TRBV5-1 and TRBJ2-5; TRBD2 aligns across 8 bases. CDR3 size: 14 residues. V dropped 3 bases and J dropped 4; count of bases not matched to a gene: 5. The V gene's germline CDR1 is SGHRS and CDR2 YFSETQ. The CDR3 loop is CASSSQSGGETQYF. DNA for the CDR3: TGCGCCAGCAGCTCCCAGAGCGGGGGAGAGACCCAGTACTTC.

A single count supports this clone. The DNA for the CDR3 is TGTGCCAGCAGCTTGATCAGGGACCATGGCTACACCTTC. Protein product: CASSLIRDHGYTF. V and J are TRBV5-4 and TRBJ1-2; maybe TRBD1 (5 bases). The germline gives CDR1 SGHNT, CDR2 YYREEE (reference sequence). The CDR3 length is 13 residues. The V and J ends lost 1 base and 6 bases respectively, with 10 bases between them.

The rearrangement joins TRBV30 to TRBJ2-4; 7 bases fit TRBD1. The CDR3 spans 16 residues. J lost 5 bases, V lost 0 bases, and 10 bases had no gene match. CDR1 is GTSNPN, CDR2 SVGIG, per germline (reference sequence). The CDR3 loop reads CAWSVMARGPENIQYF. CDR3 coding DNA: TGTGCCTGGAGTGTGATGGCAAGGGGGCCCGAAAACATTCAGTACTTC.

V is TRBV3-1 (or the pseudogene TRBV3-2) and J is TRBJ2-5; D remains ambiguous. There are 14 residues in the CDR3. Per germline, CDR1 LGHDT and CDR2 YNNKEL (reference sequence). Trimming left V 3 bases short and J 4 bases short, with 12 bases between. This chain's CDR3 is CASSQSHLRETQYF. CDR3 sequence (DNA): TGTGCCAGCAGCCAGTCCCACTTGCGAGAGACCCAGTACTTC.

The J gene is TRBJ2-7, the V gene TRBV18; weak D call: TRBD1 (6 bases). Trimming removed 3 bases at V and 6 bases at J, with 18 bases between. Germline CDR1 is KGHSH and CDR2 is LQKENI. The CDR3 length is 15 residues. Here the CDR3 reads CASSPLRDIATEQYF. In DNA, the CDR3 is TGTGCCAGCTCACCTCTTAGGGACATAGCGACCGAGCAGTACTTC.

This chain connects TRBV7-2 to TRBJ1-3; no definite D call. CDR1 is SGHTA, CDR2 FQGNSA, per germline. Trimming stripped 2 bases from V and 0 bases from J, with 5 bases between. The CDR3 length is 14 residues. CDR3 DNA: TGTGCCAGCAGCTTACTCCGCTCTGGAAACACCATATATTTT. Its protein is CASSLLRSGNTIYF. The entire variable domain, with the rest obtained from reference TRBV7-2 and TRBJ1-3, is as follows: GAGVSQSPSNKVTEKGKDVELRCDPISGHTALYWYRQSLGQGLEFLIYFQGNSAPDKSGLPSDRFSAERTGGSVSTLTIQRTQQEDSAVYLCASSLLRSGNTIYFGEGSWLTVV.

The chain uses TRBV11-2 and TRBJ2-5; D not resolved. The germline V gene has CDR1 SGHAT and CDR2 FQNNGV. The CDR3 spans 14 residues. V was trimmed by 1 base and J by 5 bases, leaving 11 bases between them. CDR3 protein: CASSLGPGWETQYF. The CDR3 region has the DNA TGTGCCAGCAGCTTAGGTCCAGGCTGGGAGACCCAGTACTTC. The full variable domain, in which reference TRBV11-2 and TRBJ2-5 provide the parts outside the CDR3, is EAGVAQSPRYKIIEKRQSVAFWCNPISGHATLYWYQQILGQGPKLLIQFQNNGVVDDSQLPKDRFSAERLKGVDSTLKIQPAKLEDSAVYLCASSLGPGWETQYFGPGTRLLVL.

The rearrangement joins TRBV5-4 to TRBJ1-6; D is ambiguous. V was cut by 0 bases and J by 8 bases, with 3 bases left in between. Germline CDR1 reads SGHNT; CDR2 reads YYREEE (reference sequence). This CDR3 comprises 12 residues. CDR3 residues: CASSLDHSPLHF. The CDR3 region has the DNA TGTGCCAGCAGCTTGGATCATTCACCCCTCCACTTT.

The V call is TRBV6-6, the J call TRBJ2-1, with 10 bases that match TRBD2. J gave up 2 bases and V 0 bases, and 1 base lay outside the gene matches. The CDR3 loop spans 16 amino acids. Germline V gives CDR1 MNHNY, CDR2 SVGAGI (reference sequence). CDR3 loop: CASSYSSGGAYNEQFF. The CDR3 DNA reads TGTGCCAGCAGTTACTCGAGCGGGGGGGCCTACAATGAGCAGTTCTTC.

The rearrangement joins TRBV6-5 to TRBJ1-1; 9 bases agree with TRBD1. Trimming cost V 9 bases and J 0 bases; bases outside gene matches: 5. The germline gives CDR1 MNHEY, CDR2 SVGAGI. The CDR3 runs 14 residues. In DNA form, the CDR3 reads TGTGCCAGTAGACAGGGGGACATGAACACTGAAGCTTTCTTT. Its translation: CASRQGDMNTEAFF.

This chain uses TRBV25-1 with TRBJ1-6, with TRBD1 identical over 8 bases. The trim removed 5 bases at V and 10 bases at J, leaving 7 bases unmatched. The CDR3 totals 14 residues. Germline CDR1 reads MGHDK; CDR2 reads SYGVNS. The DNA for the CDR3 is TGTGCCAGCAGTAGGACAGGGTTCAGATCACCCCTCCACTTT. Translating gives CASSRTGFRSPLHF.

The V call is TRBV5-1, the J call TRBJ2-5; 8 nucleotides match TRBD1. Germline CDR1 SGHRS, CDR2 YFSETQ. The trim removed 4 bases at V and 6 bases at J, leaving 11 bases unmatched. The CDR3 sequence is 15 residues long. Here the CDR3 reads CASSPSDRVLKTQYF. CDR3 sequence (DNA): TGCGCCAGCAGCCCTTCGGACAGGGTGTTAAAGACCCAGTACTTC.

The rearrangement joins TRBV3-1 (or the pseudogene TRBV3-2) to TRBJ1-6; 7 bases are a match to TRBD1. The V gene end was trimmed by 1 base and the J gene end by 8 bases; junction bases not matched to a gene: 5. Per germline, CDR1 LGHDT and CDR2 YNNKEL (reference sequence). There are 15 residues in the CDR3. The CDR3, as DNA: TGTGCCAGCAGCCAAGGTGGGACAGACTATTCACCCCTCCACTTT. Protein sequence: CASSQGGTDYSPLHF.

V usage is TRBV14 and J usage is TRBJ2-7; the D is unclear. Per germline, CDR1 SGHDN and CDR2 FVKESK. The germline V and J ends were trimmed by 3 bases and 3 bases, with 12 bases remaining between them. The CDR3 covers 14 residues. CDR3 sequence reads: CASSHLDGYYEQYF. CDR3 nucleotide sequence: TGTGCCAGCAGCCACCTAGACGGATACTACGAGCAGTACTTC.

This clone was picked up one time. The chain joins TRBV5-4 to TRBJ2-3; 8 bases agree with TRBD2. This CDR3 contains 17 residues. The germline V gene encodes CDR1 SGHNT and CDR2 YYREEE (reference sequence). V lost 4 bases and J lost 0; bases outside the gene matches: 10. The CDR3 region is CASSLIGGGTSTDTQYF. DNA of the CDR3: TGTGCCAGCAGCCTAATCGGCGGGGGGACTAGCACAGATACGCAGTATTTT.

The rearrangement links TRBV3-1 (or the pseudogene TRBV3-2) to TRBJ2-5; a possible D gene is TRBD1 (6 bases). The germline gives CDR1 LGHDT, CDR2 YNNKEL (reference sequence). The CDR3 sequence is 15 residues long. V was pared by 4 bases and J by 4 bases, with 16 bases between. The CDR3 sequence: CASSLPSGTRETQYF. The DNA for the CDR3 is TGTGCCAGCAGCCTCCCGTCCGGGACACGAGAGACCCAGTACTTC.

The chain has TRBV20-1 and TRBJ1-2; 7 bases agree with TRBD1. After removal of 3 bases from V and 6 bases from J, the junction contained 13 bases not matched to a gene. The germline CDR1 and CDR2 sequences are DFQATT and SNEGSKA (reference sequence). The CDR3 has 15 amino acids. The CDR3 DNA sequence: TGCAGTGCTAGTCCCCGGGACTTCAGGGGGGATGGCTACACCTTC. It codes for CSASPRDFRGDGYTF.

This sequence joins TRBV7-9 and TRBJ1-4; a possible D gene is TRBD1 (5 bases). Germline loops: CDR1 SEHNR, CDR2 FQNEAQ (reference sequence). V was trimmed by 5 bases and J by 2 bases, leaving 12 bases between them. The CDR3 is 15 residues long. The CDR3 sequence is CASSPRQLTNEKLFF. CDR3 bases: TGTGCCAGCAGCCCACGACAGCTCACTAATGAAAAACTGTTTTTT.